What follows is one T cell receptor beta chain and its context. The method was immunoSEQ multiplex PCR; TCRdb's version includes in-frame clones alone and lacks a portion of them. Counted here are under 250,000 clones, 80% occurring once; the ten biggest clones make up around 4%. This entry comes from a study of blood T cell repertoires in COVID-19. The clonotype was recovered from a man aged 25-45 years with acute COVID-19. The sequenced sample was PBMCs or T cells enriched from blood (not recorded which).

The CDR3 nucleotides read TGTGCCATCGGAAGCCGGGACAGGGAAACGTTCTATGGCTACACCTTC. It is translated as CAIGSRDRETFYGYTF. The chain employs TRBV10-3 and TRBJ1-2; 9 bases are a match to TRBD1. J gave up 4 bases and V 8 bases, and 14 bases lay outside the gene matches. Germline-derived CDR1 and CDR2 are ENHRY and SYGVKD. CDR3 size: 16 residues.